One and the same sample provided the 24 T cell receptor beta chains below, sequenced in a study of T cells in Graves' hyperthyroidism and ophthalmopathy. Amplification yielded TCR beta CDR3 regions, with RNA transcripts as the source. Using the HTBI primer set, a first-round RT-PCR was run on the TCR CDR3. Using its own MiXCR run on the multiplex PCR reads, TCRdb lists one record per CDR3 protein. The profile shows 95,000 to 110,000 distinct CDR3 sequences, 15% to 20% of them singletons. Sequenced material: blood. The receptor source for this set is a woman aged 45-60 years with Graves' hyperthyroidism.

V usage is TRBV11-2 and J usage is TRBJ2-7, with D perhaps matching TRBD1 (6 bases). CDR3 length: 15 amino acids. Germline V gene lookup returns CDR1 SGHAT and CDR2 FQNNGV. V was clipped by 8 bases and J by 3 bases, with 20 bases between them. This CDR3 reads CASGPKDRPYYEQYF. CDR3 DNA: TGTGCCAGCGGACCTAAAGACAGGCCCTACTACGAGCAGTACTTC.

This clonotype was detected many times. V gene TRBV5-1 combines with J gene TRBJ2-5; TRBD2 is a possible D gene (6 bases). The CDR3 is 15 residues long. Per germline, CDR1 SGHRS and CDR2 YFSETQ. The V end was cut by 5 bases, the J end by 5 bases, with 19 bases between. The CDR3 sequence: CASRQEGSLVETQYF. The DNA for the CDR3 is TGCGCCAGCAGGCAGGAGGGATCCTTGGTGGAGACCCAGTACTTC.

This clonotype was seen repeatedly, ten times or more. The V gene is TRBV12-3 or TRBV12-4, the J gene TRBJ1-2; perhaps TRBD1 as D (6 bases). Trimming shortened V by 6 bases and J by 5 bases, and 10 bases separated the two germline ends. CDR3 length equals 12 residues. CDR3 sequence: CASSLQGYGYTF. The CDR3 region has the DNA TGTGCCAGCAGCCTACAGGGATATGGCTACACCTTC.

This clonotype was counted many times. The chain recombines TRBV11-2 with TRBJ2-3; TRBD2 aligns across 9 bases. This CDR3 is built from 13 residues. CDR1 is SGHAT, CDR2 FQNNGV, per germline. Losses at the gene ends were 7 bases for V and 3 bases for J; bases not matched to a gene: 2. DNA of the CDR3: TGTGCCAGCACCCTAGCGGGGACAGATACGCAGTATTTT. Protein product: CASTLAGTDTQYF.

This clonotype was counted at least ten times. J is TRBJ1-5 and V is TRBV20-1, with D possibly TRBD1 on 6 matching bases. The V end lost 5 bases, the J end lost 2 bases, and 16 bases lay between the germline ends. CDR3 size: 15 residues. The germline V gene has CDR1 DFQATT and CDR2 SNEGSKA (reference sequence). DNA for the CDR3: TGCAGTGCTGCCACGTCCCCAGGGGGCAATCAGCCCCAGCATTTT. It yields the protein CSAATSPGGNQPQHF.

This clonotype was observed many times. The chain employs TRBV12-3 or TRBV12-4 and TRBJ1-2; 10 bases are a match to TRBD1. This CDR3 has 13 amino acids. Germline trimming cut 6 bases from V and 13 bases from J; bases unmatched to any gene: 11. The CDR3 region has the DNA TGTGCCAGCAGCCCGACAGGGGGCAGGGAGCGCACCTTC. Its protein is CASSPTGGRERTF.

The V and J genes are TRBV9 and TRBJ2-1; 8 bases fit TRBD1. Germline assignment: CDR1 SGDLS and CDR2 YYNGEE. The CDR3 has 14 amino acids. V was pared by 4 bases and J by 7 bases, with 7 bases of the junction left unmatched. The CDR3 coding sequence is TGTGCCAGCAGCCCAGGGACAGGACGTAATGAGCAGTTCTTC. This translates into CASSPGTGRNEQFF.

This clonotype was counted many times. The chain joins TRBV7-9 to TRBJ1-4; a weak D match, TRBD1 (6 bases). Looked up from germline, CDR1 is SEHNR and CDR2 is FQNEAQ (reference sequence). CDR3 length: 15 residues. Deletions cut 4 bases from V and 0 bases from J, with 9 bases between. The chain's CDR3 is CASSSDRTTNEKLFF. The CDR3 nucleotides are TGTGCCAGCAGCTCGGACAGAACAACTAATGAAAAACTGTTTTTT.

This clonotype was seen a handful of times. One junction end does not reproduce the germline sequence, and a read error may be involved. The chain has TRBV4-1 and TRBJ2-2; D gene unclear. The germline CDR1 and CDR2 sequences are MGHRA and YSYEKL. The CDR3 runs to 15 residues. CDR3 nucleotides: TGCACCAGCAGCCAAGTTTCGATGAACCCCGGGGAGCTGTTTTTT. This translates into CTSSQVSMNPGELFF.

This clonotype has at least ten counts. This chain connects TRBV28 to TRBJ1-3; 7 bases line up with TRBD1. Germline V CDR1 and CDR2: MDHEN, SYDVKM. With V trimmed by 5 bases and J by 0 bases, 10 bases remained unmatched. This CDR3 has 17 residues. The CDR3 region has the DNA TGTGCCAGCAGTCAAAGGGACAGCCGAAGCTCTGGAAACACCATATATTTT. It yields the protein CASSQRDSRSSGNTIYF.

This clonotype was seen repeatedly, ten times or more. V is TRBV5-1 and J is TRBJ1-4; 7 bases align to TRBD1. Losses at the gene ends were 4 bases for V and 3 bases for J; bases not matched to a gene: 3. This CDR3 spans 14 amino acids. Germline V CDR1 and CDR2: SGHRS, YFSETQ. The CDR3 DNA reads TGCGCCAGCAGCCCCGACAGGGCTAATGAAAAACTGTTTTTT. It specifies CASSPDRANEKLFF. The variable domain in full, with the rest retrieved from reference TRBV5-1 and TRBJ1-4, is KAGVTQTPRYLIKTRGQQVTLSCSPISGHRSVSWYQQTPGQGLQFLFEYFSETQRNKGNFPGRFSGRQFSNSRSEMNVSTLELGDSALYLCASSPDRANEKLFFGSGTQLSVL.

This clonotype was counted only a few times. This chain links TRBV5-1 with TRBJ2-5; possible D gene TRBD1, 6 bases. Germline V gene lookup returns CDR1 SGHRS and CDR2 YFSETQ. The V gene lost 3 bases and the J gene lost 0 bases, with 9 bases spanning the gap. The CDR3 has 14 residues. CDR3 sequence: CASSSRDNQETQYF. The DNA of the CDR3 is TGCGCCAGCAGCTCTCGGGACAACCAAGAGACCCAGTACTTC.

This clonotype has just one count. The genes are TRBV20-1 and TRBJ2-1, with 13 nucleotides matching TRBD2. Germline trimming cut 6 bases from V and 8 bases from J; bases unmatched to any gene: 13. This CDR3 contains 16 residues. Germline CDR1 DFQATT, CDR2 SNEGSKA (reference sequence). The CDR3 protein is CSAPGTGTSGNDEQFF. In DNA form, the CDR3 reads TGCAGTGCCCCCGGGACCGGGACTAGCGGGAACGATGAGCAGTTCTTC.

This clonotype was seen at least ten times. The CDR3 DNA sequence: TGTGCCTGGAGTGGCCTTCGACAGGGGAATGGCTACACCTTC. Its translation is CAWSGLRQGNGYTF. This chain connects TRBV30 to TRBJ1-2; TRBD1 agrees at 8 bases. The CDR3 runs to 14 residues. The germline V gene has CDR1 GTSNPN and CDR2 SVGIG (reference sequence). Trimming at V came to 1 base and at J to 6 bases, leaving 7 bases not matched to a gene.

The chain is built from TRBV20-1 and TRBJ2-1, with 12 nucleotides matching TRBD2. The germline V gene has CDR1 DFQATT and CDR2 SNEGSKA (reference sequence). J was trimmed by 7 bases and V by 6 bases; bases with no gene match: 7. The CDR3 totals 14 residues. DNA of the CDR3: TGCAGTGCAGCCCCGACTAGCGGGGGAAATGAGCAGTTCTTC. Encoded protein: CSAAPTSGGNEQFF.

DNA of the CDR3: TGCAGCGTTGAAGGCCTCCAAGAGACCCAGTACTTC. Translation: CSVEGLQETQYF. The chain couples TRBV29-1 to TRBJ2-5; D ambiguous. The CDR3 sequence is 12 residues long. Trimming removed 1 base at V and 1 base at J, with 4 bases between. Germline V gives CDR1 SQVTM, CDR2 ANQGSEA.

This clonotype was seen repeatedly, ten times or more. This chain links TRBV27 with TRBJ2-1; no clear D. V gave up 5 bases and J gave up 7 bases, with 12 bases separating them. Germline V CDR1 and CDR2: MNHEY, SMNVEV (reference sequence). This CDR3 spans 13 amino acids. In nucleotides, the CDR3 is TGTGCCAGCAGTCGGTCAACGTGGAATGAGCAGTTCTTC. Translated, it gives CASSRSTWNEQFF.

The chain employs TRBV2 and TRBJ2-7, with a possible D match to TRBD1 (6 bases). There are 14 residues in the CDR3. CDR1 is SNHLY, CDR2 FYNNEI, per germline. Trimming left V 5 bases short and J 4 bases short, with 15 bases between. The DNA for the CDR3 is TGTGCCAGCAGTAACAGGGCCCTCCCGTACGAGCAGTACTTC. Its protein is CASSNRALPYEQYF.

This clonotype was seen more than once but under ten times. This sequence joins TRBV6-1 and TRBJ1-5; 7 nucleotides line up with TRBD1. Looked up from germline, CDR1 is MNHNS and CDR2 is SASEGT. This CDR3 region has 16 residues. V lost 6 bases and J lost 0; bases outside the gene matches: 8. The CDR3 nucleotides read TGTGCCAGCAGGCGGACAGGCGGTTATAGCAATCAGCCCCAGCATTTT. It translates to CASRRTGGYSNQPQHF.

This clonotype was observed many times. CDR3 bases: TGTGCCAGCAGCCAACGGACTAGCGGGAGCCAAGAGACCCAGTACTTC. Amino acids: CASSQRTSGSQETQYF. The V gene is TRBV3-1, the J gene TRBJ2-5, with TRBD2 matching 13 bases. The V segment lost 2 bases and the J segment 1 base; nucleotides outside the gene matches: 1. CDR3 length equals 16 residues. The V gene's germline CDR1 is LGHDT and CDR2 YNNKEL (reference sequence).

This sequence joins TRBV11-2 and TRBJ2-7; D gene unclear. The germline gives CDR1 SGHAT, CDR2 FQNNGV. The CDR3 sequence is 15 residues long. V lost 0 bases, J lost 1 base, and 10 bases lay in between. The CDR3 sequence is CASSLDGQESYEQYF. The CDR3 region has the DNA TGTGCCAGCAGCTTAGACGGGCAGGAATCCTACGAGCAGTACTTC.

This chain uses TRBV20-1 with TRBJ2-7, with 13 bases that match TRBD2. Trimming removed 1 base from V and 6 bases from J; junction bases left unmatched: 3. Germline CDR1 is DFQATT and CDR2 is SNEGSKA (reference sequence). The CDR3 consists of 14 residues. The CDR3 DNA reads as TGCAGTGCTAGAGGGACTAGCGGGAGTTTCGAGCAGTACGTC. Protein: CSARGTSGSFEQYV.

This clonotype was seen at least ten times. The rearrangement links TRBV18 to TRBJ2-1; D unresolved. The V end was cut by 6 bases, the J end by 7 bases, with 10 bases between. Germline CDR1 and CDR2: KGHSH and LQKENI. CDR3 length equals 12 residues. CDR3 loop: CASSGNLNEQFF. Written as DNA, the CDR3 is TGTGCCAGCTCCGGAAATTTGAATGAGCAGTTCTTC.

This clonotype has a count of ten or more. The rearrangement joins TRBV3-1 to TRBJ1-2, with D tentatively TRBD1 (5 bases). Trimming pared 2 bases from V and 7 bases from J, leaving 20 bases between. This CDR3 contains 16 residues. The germline CDR1 and CDR2 sequences are LGHDT and YNNKEL (reference sequence). The DNA for the CDR3 is TGTGCCAGCAGCCAACTCGGGGGAGCAGGGTCTCGTGGCTACACCTTC. This sequence encodes CASSQLGGAGSRGYTF.